The 11 T cell receptor beta chains listed next were all sequenced from one sample in a study of tumor-infiltrating lymphocytes in oesophageal squamous cell carcinoma. TCRdb ran MiXCR on the PCR reads and lists one entry per CDR3 protein. The profile shows 9,000 or so distinct CDR3 sequences, just over 65% of them singletons. What was sequenced was esophageal tumor tissue. These receptors originate from a female donor with esophageal squamous cell carcinoma.

The chain carries TRBV12-3 or TRBV12-4 and TRBJ1-4; D unclear. Trimming shortened V by 0 bases and J by 8 bases, and 16 bases separated the two germline ends. The CDR3 has 16 residues. In DNA, the CDR3 is TGTGCCAGCAGTTTAGCCGCTAGGCGGGGTGCGGAAAAACTGTTTTTT. Translating gives CASSLAARRGAEKLFF.

The rearrangement joins TRBV7-4 to TRBJ1-4, with D tentatively TRBD1 (6 bases). This CDR3 contains 14 residues. Trimming shortened V by 3 bases and J by 5 bases, and 10 bases separated the two germline ends. Germline-derived CDR1 and CDR2 are SGHVT and SQSDAQ. The CDR3 protein is CASSLRTANEKLFF. CDR3 DNA sequence: TGTGCCAGCAGCTTGCGGACAGCAAATGAAAAACTGTTTTTT.

The chain combines TRBV7-6 with TRBJ2-3; the D gene is possibly TRBD2 (5 bases). TRBJ2-7 matches the DNA end more closely, so the J call is doubtful. Germline CDR1 is SGHVS and CDR2 is FNYEAQ. CDR3 length: 16 amino acids. DNA of the CDR3: TGTGCCAGCAGCCCTTTCGTGGCGGGCCGCTCCTACGAGCAGTACTTC. It codes for CASSPFVAGRSYEQYF.

V gene TRBV12-3 or TRBV12-4 combines with J gene TRBJ2-3, with D perhaps given as TRBD1 or TRBD2 (6 bases each). The CDR3 is 14 residues long. V gave up 6 bases and J gave up 11 bases, with 21 bases separating them. CDR3 nucleotide sequence: TGTGCCAGCAGCCGGGGGCCCGGTACCTACGAGCAGTATTTT. It translates to CASSRGPGTYEQYF.

V is TRBV7-4 and J is TRBJ2-7; no reliable D call. The germline V gene has CDR1 SGHVT and CDR2 SQSDAQ. This CDR3 has 12 amino acids. Trimming cost V 5 bases and J 3 bases, with 8 bases left between them. The CDR3 region has the DNA TGTGCCAGCAGCAGAGTCTACTACGAGCAGTACTTC. Its protein is CASSRVYYEQYF.

This clonotype was counted a few times. The rearrangement joins TRBV12-3 or TRBV12-4 to TRBJ2-1, with TRBD2 matching 9 bases. V was clipped by 4 bases and J by 8 bases; unmatched bases: 12. The CDR3 covers 16 residues. In DNA form, the CDR3 reads TGTGCCAGCAGTTCTCTCATAGCGGGAGCGGGATATGAGCAGTTCTTC. Translation gives CASSSLIAGAGYEQFF.

The CDR3: CASSLSGETQYF. In DNA, the CDR3 is TGTGCCAGCAGCTTGTCAGGCGAGACCCAGTACTTC. The chain employs TRBV7-6 and TRBJ2-7; no clear D. The J call could be wrong; TRBJ2-5 is a better fit for the DNA end. This CDR3 contains 12 residues. CDR1 and CDR2 (germline): SGHVS, FNYEAQ.

The V gene is TRBV6-6, the J gene TRBJ2-3; 9 bases match TRBD1. The CDR3 length is 16 residues. V lost 5 bases, J lost 3 bases, and 9 bases stayed unmatched. The germline CDR1 and CDR2 sequences are MNHNY and SVGAGI (reference sequence). CDR3 sequence: CASSLRDRVSTDTQYF. CDR3 in DNA: TGTGCCAGCAGTCTCCGGGACAGGGTTTCTACAGATACGCAGTATTTT.

A few counts support this clonotype. A read error may produce the germline difference seen at one junction end. The gene calls are TRBV7-2 and TRBJ2-5, with 10 positions matching TRBD1. Germline CDR1 and CDR2: SGHTA and FQGNSA. CDR3 length equals 12 residues. CDR3 bases: TGTGCCAGCAGCTTAGGGGGGACAGGGGACAACTTC. This encodes CASSLGGTGDNF.

The V and J genes are TRBV7-8 and TRBJ1-6; no reliable D call. V lost 5 bases, J lost 9 bases, and 8 bases lay in between. CDR1 SGHVS and CDR2 FQNEAQ come from the germline V gene. This CDR3 is 12 amino acids long. CDR3 coding DNA: TGTGCCAGCAGCCAAGGGATTTCACCCCTCCACTTT. Its translation: CASSQGISPLHF.

V gene TRBV6-4 combines with J gene TRBJ2-3, with 7 bases identical to TRBD2. Germline V gene data show CDR1 as MRHNA and CDR2 as SNTAGT. This CDR3 has 16 residues. V was clipped by 5 bases and J by 3 bases; unmatched bases: 11. CDR3 nucleotide sequence: TGTGCCAGCAGTTACGATCGGACTAGATGGACAGATACGCAGTATTTT. It is translated as CASSYDRTRWTDTQYF.